The 11 T cell receptor beta chains presented below share a single source sample, sequenced in a study of blood T cell repertoires in COVID-19. Only in-frame clones appear in the TCRdb table, and some are missing; sequencing was by immunoSEQ multiplex PCR. The table lists fewer than 300,000 clones, approximately 89% of them singletons. Sequences were obtained from peripheral blood. The source is a woman under 40 with COVID-19, enrolled during active disease.

The chain is built from TRBV11-3 and TRBJ2-3, with D unresolved. Germline V gene sequence: CDR1 SGHNT, CDR2 YENEEA. Trimming pared 1 base from V and 5 bases from J, leaving 7 bases between. This CDR3 spans 13 amino acids. CDR3 sequence (DNA): TGTGCCAGCAGCTTAGGTGGAGAAGATACGCAGTATTTT. Protein sequence: CASSLGGEDTQYF.

CDR3 loop: CASSLGPETEAFF. The CDR3, as DNA: TGTGCCAGCAGTTTGGGGCCGGAAACTGAAGCTTTCTTT. This chain connects TRBV27 to TRBJ1-1; tentative D call: TRBD1 (5 bases). V was clipped by 3 bases and J by 5 bases, with 10 bases between them. Germline V CDR1 and CDR2: MNHEY, SMNVEV (reference sequence). There are 13 residues in the CDR3.

V is TRBV18 and J is TRBJ2-1; 7 positions agree with TRBD2. This CDR3 contains 16 residues. With 0 bases clipped from V and 0 bases from J, the junction kept 2 bases outside the gene matches. Germline V gene data show CDR1 as KGHSH and CDR2 as LQKENI. This chain's CDR3 is CASSPPGGSSYNEQFF. The CDR3, as DNA: TGTGCCAGCTCACCACCGGGAGGGAGCTCCTACAATGAGCAGTTCTTC.

The rearrangement joins TRBV18 to TRBJ1-1, with TRBD1 matching 7 bases. Germline V gene sequence: CDR1 KGHSH, CDR2 LQKENI. The trim removed 3 bases at V and 7 bases at J, leaving 5 bases unmatched. The CDR3 has 13 residues. The CDR3, as DNA: TGTGCCAGCTCACCCGTTAGGGACAGTGAAGCTTTCTTT. The encoded protein is CASSPVRDSEAFF.

The rearrangement uses TRBV30 and TRBJ1-3; 7 bases are shared with TRBD1. Unmatched junction bases numbered 19, after V lost 4 bases and J lost 4 bases. The CDR3 contains 18 residues. Per the germline V gene, CDR1 is GTSNPN and CDR2 is SVGIG (reference sequence). CDR3 DNA: TGTGCCTGGACTAAAGGGGGTCTACAGGGGCTTTCGGGAAACACCATATATTTT. Amino acids: CAWTKGGLQGLSGNTIYF.

The rearrangement uses TRBV5-5 and TRBJ1-2; TRBD1 matches at 7 bases. This CDR3 has 13 residues. The V gene end was trimmed by 4 bases and the J gene end by 2 bases; junction bases not matched to a gene: 2. Germline lookup yields CDR1 SGHKS and CDR2 YYEKEE (reference sequence). The CDR3 reads CASSPDRNYGYTF. The CDR3 bases are TGTGCCAGCAGCCCGGACAGGAACTATGGCTACACCTTC.

The V call is TRBV18, the J call TRBJ2-7; TRBD1 aligns across 7 bases. From germline, CDR1 is KGHSH and CDR2 LQKENI. This CDR3 contains 14 residues. V gave up 3 bases and J gave up 5 bases; unmatched junction bases: 7. The CDR3 DNA follows: TGTGCCAGCTCACCGGAGACAGGGAGAAACGAGCAGTACTTC. Translation gives CASSPETGRNEQYF.

This chain links TRBV5-4 with TRBJ2-5, with TRBD2 identical over 9 bases. Germline assignment: CDR1 SGHNT and CDR2 YYREEE (reference sequence). The CDR3 loop spans 16 amino acids. Trimming removed 0 bases from V and 5 bases from J; junction bases left unmatched: 8. This chain's CDR3 is CASSLAGGRVGETQYF. The CDR3 region has the DNA TGTGCCAGCAGCTTGGCTGGCGGGAGGGTGGGGGAGACCCAGTACTTC.

This clone was picked up one time. The CDR3: CASSPRTSGRTDTQYF. CDR3 coding DNA: TGTGCCAGCAGCCCGAGAACTAGCGGACGCACAGATACGCAGTATTTT. The J gene is TRBJ2-3, the V gene TRBV11-3; 8 bases are shared with TRBD2. The junction had 8 bases not matched to a gene; V was cut back by 5 bases and J by 1 base. Germline lookup yields CDR1 SGHNT and CDR2 YENEEA. The CDR3 is made up of 16 amino acids.

This sequence joins TRBV2 and TRBJ2-7, with D possibly TRBD1 on 6 matching bases. CDR3 length: 13 amino acids. CDR1 is SNHLY, CDR2 FYNNEI, per germline. Trimming stripped 10 bases from V and 0 bases from J, with 13 bases between. The CDR3 spells CATSDSLSYEQYF. The CDR3 bases are TGTGCCACCTCGGACAGCCTCTCCTACGAGCAGTACTTC.

The J gene is TRBJ1-1, the V gene TRBV18; D is perhaps TRBD1 (5 bases). There are 14 residues in the CDR3. The germline CDR1 and CDR2 sequences are KGHSH and LQKENI. V was cut by 6 bases and J by 3 bases, with 14 bases left in between. CDR3 DNA: TGTGCCAGCTCCGACAGATCCAGAGACACTGAAGCTTTCTTT. It translates to CASSDRSRDTEAFF. Complete variable domain (other parts from reference TRBV18 and TRBJ1-1): NAGVMQNPRHLVRRRGQEARLRCSPMKGHSHVYWYRQLPEEGLKFMVYLQKENIIDESGMPKERFSAEFPKEGPSILRIQQVVRGDSAAYFCASSDRSRDTEAFFGQGTRLTVV.